These 23 T cell receptor beta chains were all obtained from the same sample, sequenced in a study of T cells after yellow fever vaccination. MiXCR was run by TCRdb on the 5' RACE reads, yielding one entry per CDR3 protein. The profile shows more than 450,000 distinct CDR3 sequences, roughly a fifth of them singletons. Source: PBMCs, taken 20 to 25 days after the first yellow fever vaccination. These receptors all come from a man younger than 35 who received the YFV17D yellow fever vaccine.

V usage is TRBV9 and J usage is TRBJ1-2; maybe TRBD1 (6 bases). CDR1 and CDR2 from the germline V gene are SGDLS and YYNGEE. There are 16 residues in the CDR3. Trimming stripped 4 bases from V and 8 bases from J, with 24 bases between. The DNA for the CDR3 is TGTGCCAGCAGCCTGGGGTCGGGGGGCCCCTCCTACGGCTACACCTTC. Residues: CASSLGSGGPSYGYTF.

This clonotype was detected ten times or more. The chain recombines TRBV18 with TRBJ2-7; unclear D gene. Germline-derived CDR1 and CDR2 are KGHSH and LQKENI. Between the trimmed V and J ends, which lost 8 bases and 0 bases, there was a span of 11 bases. The CDR3 contains 13 residues. CDR3 loop: CASSPPSSYEQYV. The CDR3 DNA is TGTGCCAGCAGCCCCCCGTCCTCCTACGAGCAGTACGTC.

The chain joins TRBV12-3 or TRBV12-4 to TRBJ2-2; D gene ambiguous. CDR3 length: 14 amino acids. V lost 2 bases and J lost 5, with 9 bases in between. The CDR3 is CASSLLTGTGELFF. The CDR3 DNA reads as TGTGCCAGCAGTTTACTCACCGGGACCGGGGAGCTGTTTTTT.

A few counts support this clonotype. This chain joins TRBV5-5 and TRBJ1-2; 8 nucleotides match TRBD1. The J segment lost 3 bases and the V segment lost 2 bases, leaving 6 bases of the junction unmatched. The CDR3 contains 15 residues. Germline lookup yields CDR1 SGHKS and CDR2 YYEKEE (reference sequence). The CDR3 DNA is TGTGCCAGCAGCTTCGGACAGGGATGGTACTATGGCTACACCTTC. Amino acids: CASSFGQGWYYGYTF.

The rearrangement links TRBV11-1 to TRBJ1-1; tentatively, D is TRBD1 (5 bases). The CDR3 is made up of 18 amino acids. Germline-derived CDR1 and CDR2 are SGHAT and FQDESV (reference sequence). Trimming shortened V by 5 bases and J by 0 bases, and 22 bases separated the two germline ends. For the CDR3, the DNA is TGTGCCAGCAGCCCGAGCGGGGGAGTGCGGCTAATGAACACTGAAGCTTTCTTT. Translating it yields CASSPSGGVRLMNTEAFF.

V is TRBV12-3 or TRBV12-4 and J is TRBJ2-7; D possibly corresponds to TRBD2 (5 bases). V was pared by 1 base and J by 4 bases, with 14 bases between. The length of the CDR3 is 15 residues. The CDR3 loop is CASSLGTGDHYEQYF. The CDR3 DNA sequence: TGTGCCAGCAGTTTAGGGACTGGTGACCATTACGAGCAGTACTTC.

This chain connects TRBV12-3 or TRBV12-4 to TRBJ2-5; no clear D gene. The CDR3 sequence is 14 residues long. V lost 7 bases to trimming and J lost 5 bases, with 17 bases between them. The CDR3 DNA follows: TGTGCCAGCACCGACGGTCCCCCCCTGGAGACCCAGTACTTC. It is translated as CASTDGPPLETQYF.

In its sample, this clonotype was seen a few times. CDR3 nucleotide sequence: TGCAGTGCTGGTAGGAAGCCCGGGGAGCTGTTTTTT. Amino acid sequence: CSAGRKPGELFF. The chain has TRBV20-1 and TRBJ2-2; D gene uncertain. Trimming stripped 5 bases from V and 6 bases from J, with 10 bases between. CDR1 and CDR2 from the germline V gene are DFQATT and SNEGSKA (reference sequence). The CDR3 extends over 12 amino acids.

The V and J genes are TRBV25-1 and TRBJ2-3; D not certain. Germline V gene data show CDR1 as MGHDK and CDR2 as SYGVNS. CDR3 length: 14 amino acids. The V and J ends lost 4 bases and 0 bases respectively, with 8 bases between them. The CDR3 DNA is TGTGCCAGCAGTGGCGGATTCAGCACAGATACGCAGTATTTT. As protein: CASSGGFSTDTQYF. Complete variable domain (other parts from reference TRBV25-1 and TRBJ2-3): EADIYQTPRYLVIGTGKKITLECSQTMGHDKMYWYQQDPGMELHLIHYSYGVNSTEKGDLSSESTVSRIRTEHFPLTLESARPSHTSQYLCASSGGFSTDTQYFGPGTRLTVL.

This sequence joins TRBV4-3 and TRBJ2-6; perhaps TRBD1 as D (6 bases). Trimming took off 3 bases at V and 5 bases at J, with 8 bases between the two ends. The CDR3 loop spans 14 amino acids. Germline lookup yields CDR1 LGHNA and CDR2 YSLEER. Here the CDR3 DNA reads TGCGCCAGCAGCCAGGGGGCCAGGGCCAACGTCCTGACTTTC. Translating it yields CASSQGARANVLTF.

This clonotype was observed a handful of times. The chain links TRBV11-2 to TRBJ2-3; D not resolved. CDR3 length equals 15 residues. V was cut by 1 base and J by 1 base, with 9 bases left in between. Germline CDR1 SGHAT, CDR2 FQNNGV. The CDR3 reads CASSLAEAGTDTQYF. CDR3 bases: TGTGCCAGCAGCTTAGCAGAGGCGGGCACAGATACGCAGTATTTT.

This clonotype was counted between two and nine times. The V gene is TRBV7-9, the J gene TRBJ2-3, with 8 bases matching TRBD2. Germline V CDR1 and CDR2: SEHNR, FQNEAQ (reference sequence). J gave up 2 bases and V 2 bases, and 9 bases lay outside the gene matches. The CDR3 runs to 17 residues. The CDR3 region is CASSLSRGGPTTDTQYF. As DNA, the CDR3 is TGTGCCAGCAGCTTATCCCGCGGGGGGCCCACCACAGATACGCAGTATTTT.

This sequence joins TRBV7-2 and TRBJ1-2; no firm D call. Germline V gene lookup returns CDR1 SGHTA and CDR2 FQGNSA. Trimming left V 2 bases short and J 4 bases short, with 14 bases between. The CDR3 runs to 15 residues. CDR3 sequence (DNA): TGTGCCAGCAGCTTATTTAGTGCGGAGGGCTATGGCTACACCTTC. Translating it yields CASSLFSAEGYGYTF.

In this sample, this clonotype turned up once. The chain recombines TRBV3-1 with TRBJ2-1; perhaps TRBD1 as D (5 bases). Between the trimmed V and J ends, which lost 4 bases and 13 bases, there was a span of 14 bases. Per the germline V gene, CDR1 is LGHDT and CDR2 is YNNKEL (reference sequence). The CDR3 totals 12 residues. The DNA of the CDR3 is TGTGCCAGCAGCCCGGACAACGCACTACAGTTCTTC. Its translation is CASSPDNALQFF.

The V call is TRBV6-1, the J call TRBJ2-6; 11 nucleotides line up with TRBD1. CDR3 size: 16 residues. From germline, CDR1 is MNHNS and CDR2 SASEGT. Trimming cost V 7 bases and J 3 bases; bases outside gene matches: 5. The CDR3 DNA reads TGTGCCAGCATGAGGGACAGGGGGTATGGGGCCAACGTCCTGACTTTC. This encodes CASMRDRGYGANVLTF.

The V and J genes are TRBV2 and TRBJ2-1, with 7 bases lining up with TRBD2. CDR1 is SNHLY and CDR2 is FYNNEI in the germline V gene. Trimming cost V 7 bases and J 8 bases; bases outside gene matches: 8. This CDR3 has 13 amino acids. The CDR3 DNA reads as TGTGCCAGCAAGGGGCGGGGGAGAGATGAGCAGTTCTTC. Its protein product is CASKGRGRDEQFF.

This chain joins TRBV30 and TRBJ1-2; no clear D. From germline, CDR1 is GTSNPN and CDR2 SVGIG (reference sequence). This CDR3 is 12 amino acids long. V lost 2 bases and J 2 bases, leaving 6 bases between the germline ends. CDR3 coding DNA: TGTGCCTGGAGTATGGGCAACTATGGCTACACCTTC. Translation gives CAWSMGNYGYTF.

CDR3 region: CATSDQPGNEQFF. In DNA, the CDR3 is TGTGCCACCAGTGACCAACCGGGAAATGAGCAGTTCTTC. The rearrangement joins TRBV24-1 to TRBJ2-1; TRBD2 is a possible D gene (5 bases). The CDR3 contains 13 residues. Trimming pared 4 bases from V and 7 bases from J, leaving 10 bases between. Germline CDR1 is KGHDR and CDR2 is SFDVKD.

This sequence joins TRBV7-9 and TRBJ1-1; D ambiguous. The V end was cut by 1 base, the J end by 7 bases, with 7 bases between. Germline CDR1 reads SEHNR; CDR2 reads FQNEAQ (reference sequence). This CDR3 region has 12 residues. The CDR3, as DNA: TGTGCCAGCAGCTTAGTTCATAGTGAAGCTTTCTTT. It specifies CASSLVHSEAFF.

This clonotype has just a few counts. The V and J genes are TRBV11-2 and TRBJ1-2, with a tentative D call TRBD1 (5 bases). V lost 4 bases and J lost 3, with 9 bases in between. The V gene's germline CDR1 is SGHAT and CDR2 FQNNGV. This CDR3 is 13 amino acids long. This chain's CDR3 is CASSWGSDYGYTF. CDR3 sequence (DNA): TGTGCCAGCAGCTGGGGGTCTGACTATGGCTACACCTTC.

The V call is TRBV27, the J call TRBJ2-3; 11 bases map to TRBD1. V dropped 6 bases and J dropped 3; count of bases not matched to a gene: 14. This CDR3 is built from 18 residues. From germline, CDR1 is MNHEY and CDR2 SMNVEV (reference sequence). This chain's CDR3 is CASRRKGSGTGGTDTQYF. CDR3 bases: TGTGCCAGCAGGCGTAAGGGCTCGGGGACAGGGGGAACAGATACGCAGTATTTT.

This clonotype was seen a handful of times. J is TRBJ1-2 and V is TRBV7-2, with TRBD1 as a possible D gene (6 bases). The CDR3 length is 14 residues. Between the trimmed V and J ends, which lost 5 bases and 4 bases, there was a span of 14 bases. Germline-derived CDR1 and CDR2 are SGHTA and FQGNSA. CDR3 nucleotide sequence: TGTGCCAGCAGCAGCAGGGGTTGGGGCTATGGCTACACCTTC. Amino acid sequence: CASSSRGWGYGYTF.

The sample holds a few counts of this clonotype. V is TRBV9 and J is TRBJ1-1; D is perhaps TRBD1 (5 bases). The germline V and J ends were trimmed by 7 bases and 4 bases, with 20 bases remaining between them. Germline lookup yields CDR1 SGDLS and CDR2 YYNGEE. This CDR3 has 15 amino acids. This CDR3 is CASGATRAFGTEAFF. As DNA, the CDR3 is TGTGCCAGCGGGGCAACCCGAGCGTTCGGCACTGAAGCTTTCTTT.